This T cell receptor (beta chain) was profiled in a study of blood T cells in healthy people across ages. Regarding this clonotype: Its antigen is unknown.

This CDR3 has 12 residues. Looked up from germline, CDR1 is SGDLS and CDR2 is YYNGEE. Trimming shortened V by 0 bases and J by 11 bases, and 11 bases separated the two germline ends. Findings of the study overall: Expanded clonotype changes were possibly confounded by unknown donor CMV status.

PCR was performed a second time for about 7 to 12 cycles using a sample-barcoded 5' primer and a J-beta primer mix. From the 5' RACE reads, TCRdb called clonotypes with MiXCR, one entry per CDR3 protein. Here the sample spans 600,000 or so distinct CDR3 sequences, roughly 30% being singletons. This TCR came from an elderly woman in good health. The sample taken for sequencing was blood. The chain joins TRBV9 to TRBJ2-5; no firm D call. The CDR3 DNA is TGTGCCAGCAGCGTAGGGGTAGAAGAGCAGTACTTC. Its protein product is CASSVGVEEQYF.